This entry describes one TCR beta chain. The target antigen is unknown. CD45RO negativity and positive selection for CCR7 defined naive CD8 cells, a population that excluded terminally differentiated effector memory CD45RA+ cells. The data stem from a study of shared clonotypes between healthy human individuals. Whole-study results and caveats: Generation of non-shared clonotypes was less probable than generation of clonotypes shared by all four donors. Some naive CD4 clonotypes, roughly 4.5%, turned up in common across several donors.

Assay: immunoSEQ multiplex PCR; the TCRdb copy retains only in-frame clones and omits some. The sample has about 2 million clones, about 94% seen once; the top ten hold 0.9% to 1.5%. The germline gives CDR1 SEHNR, CDR2 FQNEAQ (reference sequence). Trimming shortened V by 0 bases and J by 7 bases, and 15 bases separated the two germline ends. CDR3 length equals 15 residues. What was sequenced was naive CD8+ T cells sorted from blood. The V and J genes are TRBV7-9 and TRBJ1-1; tentatively, D is TRBD1 (5 bases). The clonotype comes from a young man in good health. DNA of the CDR3: TGTGCCAGCAGCTTAGCGCAGGGAGTAGTTCATGAAGCTTTCTTT. Protein product: CASSLAQGVVHEAFF.